These 32 T cell receptor beta chains came from one sample sequenced in a study of T cells in Graves' hyperthyroidism and ophthalmopathy. Amplification yielded TCR beta CDR3 regions, with RNA transcripts as the source. The HTBI primer set drove a first-round RT-PCR of the TCR CDR3. In TCRdb, the multiplex PCR reads were re-called with MiXCR into one record per CDR3 protein. The table includes 300,000 or so distinct CDR3 sequences, roughly 15% detected once. Sequencing input: blood. The receptor set was obtained from a man aged 25-45 years with Graves' hyperthyroidism.

The V call is TRBV7-6, the J call TRBJ2-7; TRBD1 aligns across 9 bases. Germline assignment: CDR1 SGHVS and CDR2 FNYEAQ. The ends lost 4 bases at V and 5 bases at J; junction bases unmatched: 9. The CDR3 has 15 residues. The CDR3, as DNA: TGTGCCAGCAGCTCGCCCGGGACAGGGTTGCACGAGCAGTACTTC. Translated, it gives CASSSPGTGLHEQYF. The entire variable domain, with the rest obtained from reference TRBV7-6 and TRBJ2-7, is as follows: GAGVSQSPRYKVTKRGQDVALRCDPISGHVSLYWYRQALGQGPEFLTYFNYEAQQDKSGLPNDRFSAERPEGSISTLTIQRTEQRDSAMYRCASSSPGTGLHEQYFGPGTRLTVT.

At least ten counts were recorded for this clonotype. The CDR3 coding sequence is TGTGCCAGCACCGAACCGGGACTAGCTTTAGGAGAGCAGTTCTTC. Translating it yields CASTEPGLALGEQFF. The chain joins TRBV28 to TRBJ2-1; 9 bases align to TRBD2. CDR3 length: 15 residues. Germline CDR1 reads MDHEN; CDR2 reads SYDVKM. V dropped 7 bases and J dropped 10; count of bases not matched to a gene: 14.

The table lists this clonotype with a few counts. The chain links TRBV30 to TRBJ2-6; tentative D call: TRBD1 (5 bases). Trimming shortened V by 5 bases and J by 0 bases, and 8 bases separated the two germline ends. Germline CDR1 reads GTSNPN; CDR2 reads SVGIG (reference sequence). The CDR3 is made up of 14 amino acids. This CDR3 is CAWAQGSGANVLTF. The CDR3, as DNA: TGTGCCTGGGCCCAGGGCTCTGGGGCCAACGTCCTGACTTTC.

The sample holds a few counts of this clonotype. The chain combines TRBV11-1 with TRBJ2-2; no clear D. The germline V and J ends were trimmed by 6 bases and 6 bases, with 11 bases remaining between them. CDR1 and CDR2 from the germline V gene are SGHAT and FQDESV (reference sequence). The CDR3 covers 13 residues. CDR3 DNA sequence: TGTGCCAGCAGGGGAACTCTGTCCGGGGAGCTGTTTTTT. Translating it yields CASRGTLSGELFF.

This clonotype was picked up many times. V is TRBV7-3 and J is TRBJ2-1; a weak D match, TRBD1 (6 bases). The CDR3 has 14 residues. V was trimmed by 2 bases and J by 8 bases, leaving 13 bases between them. Germline V gene lookup returns CDR1 SGHTA and CDR2 FQGTGA. The CDR3 loop reads CASSLYPGGDEQFF. In DNA form, the CDR3 reads TGTGCCAGCAGCTTATACCCTGGGGGCGATGAGCAGTTCTTC.

This clonotype was detected only a few times. V and J are TRBV28 and TRBJ2-5; TRBD2 might be the D (6 bases). V lost 7 bases, J lost 2 bases, and 20 bases lay in between. Germline CDR1 and CDR2: MDHEN and SYDVKM. The CDR3 consists of 16 residues. The CDR3 region is CASTLGLGEAQETQYF. For the CDR3, the DNA is TGTGCCAGCACCCTGGGACTTGGGGAGGCTCAAGAGACCCAGTACTTC.

This clonotype was detected ten times or more. Written as DNA, the CDR3 is TGTGCCAGCAGTGGGGCTGGCAGCGTCTATGGCTACACCTTC. Translated, it gives CASSGAGSVYGYTF. The rearrangement uses TRBV12-3 or TRBV12-4 and TRBJ1-2; possibly TRBD1 for D (5 bases). The V end was cut by 5 bases, the J end by 4 bases, with 14 bases between. CDR3 length: 14 amino acids.

This clonotype was picked up a small number of times. This CDR3 reads CSAPGSGTGELFF. For the CDR3, the DNA is TGCAGTGCTCCCGGTTCGGGCACCGGGGAGCTGTTTTTT. The chain carries TRBV20-1 and TRBJ2-2; D remains ambiguous. Germline V gene lookup returns CDR1 DFQATT and CDR2 SNEGSKA (reference sequence). This CDR3 contains 13 residues. Trimming took 5 bases from V and 4 from J, leaving 11 bases between them.

This chain connects TRBV29-1 to TRBJ1-2; D remains unclear. The CDR3 runs 10 residues. Per the germline V gene, CDR1 is SQVTM and CDR2 is ANQGSEA. V was trimmed by 7 bases and J by 8 bases, leaving 11 bases between them. As DNA, the CDR3 is TGCAGCGACACAGAGAGCGGCTACACCTTC. Translating gives CSDTESGYTF.

Points on this clonotype: Relative to the germline gene, one junction end is altered; a read error may explain this. The rearrangement joins TRBV3-1 to TRBJ2-2; D perhaps matches TRBD2 (5 bases). CDR1 is LGHDT, CDR2 YNNKEL, per germline (reference sequence). CDR3 size: 14 residues. This CDR3 is CASSQGADTGELLF. The CDR3 DNA follows: TGTGCCAGCAGCCAAGGGGCAGACACCGGGGAGCTGCTTTTT.

The V and J genes are TRBV5-1 and TRBJ2-3, with 8 nucleotides matching TRBD1. In germline, CDR1 is SGHRS, CDR2 YFSETQ. V gave up 0 bases and J gave up 5 bases; unmatched junction bases: 5. This CDR3 spans 15 amino acids. The CDR3: CASSLAGGYGDTQYF. The CDR3 region has the DNA TGCGCCAGCAGCTTGGCAGGGGGCTATGGAGATACGCAGTATTTT.

This chain joins TRBV30 and TRBJ1-5; D might be TRBD1 (5 bases). Between the trimmed V and J ends, which lost 4 bases and 2 bases, there was a span of 12 bases. CDR1 is GTSNPN and CDR2 is SVGIG in the germline V gene (reference sequence). There are 14 residues in the CDR3. In DNA form, the CDR3 reads TGTGCCTGGACCCCCTGGGGGGGCAATCAGCCCCAGCATTTT. Its protein product is CAWTPWGGNQPQHF. Full variable domain (rest looked up from reference TRBV30 and TRBJ1-5): SQTIHQWPATLVQPVGSPLSLECTVEGTSNPNLYWYRQAAGRGLQLLFYSVGIGQISSEVPQNLSASRPQDRQFILSSKKLLLSDSGFYLCAWTPWGGNQPQHFGDGTRLSIL.

In the case of this clonotype: A much larger clone sits a single nucleotide away, making a read error possible. The chain is built from TRBV5-1 and TRBJ1-1; possible D gene TRBD1, 5 bases. The CDR3 is made up of 15 amino acids. Germline values: CDR1 SGHRS, CDR2 YFSETQ. Trimming left V 0 bases short and J 1 base short, with 10 bases between. In nucleotides, the CDR3 is TGCGCCAGCAGCTTGGGGCCAGGGACGAACACTGAAGCTTTCTTT. Protein sequence: CASSLGPGTNTEAFF.

The CDR3 here is CASSQSGLALGDSEQFF. The CDR3 DNA follows: TGTGCCAGCAGCCAGTCTGGACTAGCCTTAGGAGACAGTGAGCAGTTCTTC. This sequence joins TRBV4-2 and TRBJ2-1; 8 bases are shared with TRBD2. The CDR3 runs to 17 residues. V trimming: 3 bases; J trimming: 9 bases; junction bases outside the gene matches: 16. The germline gives CDR1 LGHNA, CDR2 YNFKEQ.

Ten or more counts support this clonotype. The V and J genes are TRBV11-2 and TRBJ2-3; unclear D gene. Germline V gene sequence: CDR1 SGHAT, CDR2 FQNNGV. Trimming took 7 bases from V and 6 from J, leaving 11 bases between them. The CDR3 covers 12 residues. The CDR3 DNA is TGTGCCAGCACTTGGGGTGGGGATACGCAGTATTTT. Amino acid sequence: CASTWGGDTQYF.

Notes on this clonotype: The junction departs from the called germline gene at one end, perhaps through a read error. The chain has TRBV20-1 and TRBJ1-5; D unclear. Per germline, CDR1 DFQATT and CDR2 SNEGSKA (reference sequence). The CDR3 contains 12 residues. In DNA form, the CDR3 reads TGCAGTGCTAGTCCCAGCAATCAGCCCCGGCATTTT. It is translated as CSASPSNQPRHF.

This clonotype has a handful of counts. The chain joins TRBV20-1 to TRBJ2-1; the match to TRBD2 covers 10 bases. Germline values: CDR1 DFQATT, CDR2 SNEGSKA (reference sequence). V trimming: 2 bases; J trimming: 5 bases; junction bases outside the gene matches: 12. This CDR3 has 17 residues. The CDR3 DNA reads TGCAGTGCTAGACAGTTCGTCGGGACTAGCGCCAACAATGAGCAGTTCTTC. It is translated as CSARQFVGTSANNEQFF.

Ten or more counts support this clonotype. CDR3 loop: CASRAGGVGYEQYF. The CDR3 DNA is TGTGCCAGCAGGGCAGGGGGAGTCGGTTACGAGCAGTACTTC. The chain joins TRBV28 to TRBJ2-7; 7 bases match TRBD1. CDR1 is MDHEN, CDR2 SYDVKM, per germline. V shed 6 bases, J shed 4 bases, and the junction held 9 bases outside the gene matches. The CDR3 sequence is 14 residues long.

In its sample, this clonotype was seen a few times. V usage is TRBV27 and J usage is TRBJ1-6; 9 nucleotides align to TRBD1. This CDR3 contains 14 residues. Germline V gene lookup returns CDR1 MNHEY and CDR2 SMNVEV (reference sequence). After removal of 6 bases from V and 7 bases from J, the junction contained 4 bases not matched to a gene. Written as DNA, the CDR3 is TGTGCCAGCAGGCCGGGACAGGGAAATTCACCCCTCCACTTT. Encoded protein: CASRPGQGNSPLHF.

The sample holds a few counts of this clonotype. The chain uses TRBV20-1 and TRBJ2-2; 9 nucleotides agree with TRBD2. CDR1 is DFQATT, CDR2 SNEGSKA, per germline (reference sequence). The CDR3 spans 17 residues. Germline trimming cut 0 bases from V and 4 bases from J; bases unmatched to any gene: 9. CDR3 in amino acids: CSARDMGAGGFTGELFF. In DNA form, the CDR3 reads TGCAGTGCTAGAGATATGGGAGCGGGAGGATTCACCGGGGAGCTGTTTTTT.

In its sample, this clonotype was seen many times. CDR3: CASSSTQGLADYNEQFF. The CDR3 nucleotides are TGTGCCAGCAGCTCCACGCAGGGACTAGCGGATTACAATGAGCAGTTCTTC. The V gene is TRBV11-2, the J gene TRBJ2-1, with 11 bases identical to TRBD2. After removal of 4 bases from V and 4 bases from J, the junction contained 9 bases not matched to a gene. Germline CDR1 and CDR2: SGHAT and FQNNGV. CDR3 size: 17 residues.

As to this clonotype: Just one base apart from a much larger clone, this may be a read error. The CDR3 is CASRGQEGEYEQYF. The CDR3 nucleotides are TGTGCCAGCAGGGGACAGGAAGGGGAGTACGAGCAGTACTTC. V gene TRBV28 combines with J gene TRBJ2-7; 8 nucleotides line up with TRBD1. With V trimmed by 6 bases and J by 4 bases, 8 bases remained unmatched. CDR3 length: 14 amino acids. Looked up from germline, CDR1 is MDHEN and CDR2 is SYDVKM.

Ten or more counts support this clonotype. This chain joins TRBV7-9 and TRBJ2-5; the D gene could be TRBD1 or TRBD2 (5 bases each). Trimming removed 1 base at V and 4 bases at J, with 10 bases between. This CDR3 contains 14 residues. Germline loops: CDR1 SEHNR, CDR2 FQNEAQ (reference sequence). The chain's CDR3 is CASSLGGRVETQYF. CDR3 nucleotide sequence: TGTGCCAGCAGCTTAGGGGGACGCGTAGAGACCCAGTACTTC.

This clonotype was picked up many times. The chain recombines TRBV6-1 with TRBJ1-5; 7 nucleotides agree with TRBD1. Per the germline V gene, CDR1 is MNHNS and CDR2 is SASEGT. The CDR3 has 14 residues. V shed 4 bases, J shed 5 bases, and the junction held 5 bases outside the gene matches. The chain's CDR3 is CASSARQGYQPQHF. CDR3 nucleotides: TGTGCCAGCAGTGCACGACAGGGTTATCAGCCCCAGCATTTT.

For the CDR3, the DNA is TGTGCCAGCAGTTTCTTAGTTACTGGAAACACCATATATTTT. Protein: CASSFLVTGNTIYF. V is TRBV28 and J is TRBJ1-3; D gene uncertain. The germline gives CDR1 MDHEN, CDR2 SYDVKM. Trimming stripped 3 bases from V and 2 bases from J, with 8 bases between. The CDR3 consists of 14 residues.

The chain has TRBV5-6 and TRBJ1-2; 9 bases line up with TRBD1. Germline-derived CDR1 and CDR2 are SGHDT and YYEEEE. This CDR3 contains 13 residues. The ends lost 2 bases at V and 6 bases at J; junction bases unmatched: 2. This chain's CDR3 is CASSLQGADGYTF. DNA of the CDR3: TGTGCCAGCAGCTTACAGGGGGCAGATGGCTACACCTTC.

The sample holds many counts of this clonotype. The rearrangement uses TRBV11-2 and TRBJ2-7; no definite D call. V was clipped by 1 base and J by 3 bases, with 4 bases between them. This CDR3 has 12 amino acids. The germline V gene has CDR1 SGHAT and CDR2 FQNNGV. CDR3 nucleotides: TGTGCCAGCAGCTTAGCGGACTACGAGCAGTACTTC. Its translation: CASSLADYEQYF.

Ten or more counts support this clonotype. The chain joins TRBV6-5 to TRBJ2-3, with TRBD2 matching over 7 bases. V was clipped by 1 base and J by 5 bases; unmatched bases: 15. Per the germline V gene, CDR1 is MNHEY and CDR2 is SVGAGI. The CDR3 is 18 residues long. CDR3 bases: TGTGCCAGCAGTTACTTGGCTGGGGCGGGAGAGTGGGAAGATACGCAGTATTTT. Protein sequence: CASSYLAGAGEWEDTQYF.

In this sample, this clonotype turned up a few times. J is TRBJ1-5 and V is TRBV28, with D possibly being TRBD1 (5 bases). The V end lost 6 bases, the J end lost 0 bases, and 12 bases lay between the germline ends. CDR3 length: 15 amino acids. The germline V gene has CDR1 MDHEN and CDR2 SYDVKM. The CDR3 spells CASSRTGYSNQPQHF. The CDR3 nucleotides read TGTGCCAGCAGCCGAACAGGATATAGCAATCAGCCCCAGCATTTT.

This clonotype was seen repeatedly, ten times or more. The chain couples TRBV7-9 to TRBJ1-2; D unresolved. CDR3 size: 16 residues. Germline-derived CDR1 and CDR2 are SEHNR and FQNEAQ (reference sequence). V lost 4 bases, J lost 3 bases, and 18 bases lay in between. CDR3 sequence reads: CASSWGVWYPYYGYTF. The CDR3 nucleotides read TGTGCCAGCAGCTGGGGTGTTTGGTACCCATACTATGGCTACACCTTC.

This clonotype has at least ten counts. This rearrangement joins TRBV10-3 to TRBJ2-1, with D perhaps TRBD2 (5 bases). The V gene lost 7 bases and the J gene lost 0 bases, with 19 bases spanning the gap. The CDR3 is made up of 17 amino acids. CDR1 is ENHRY, CDR2 SYGVKD, per germline. The CDR3 is CAITTRKTGSSYNEQFF. For the CDR3, the DNA is TGTGCCATCACCACCAGAAAGACGGGAAGCTCCTACAATGAGCAGTTCTTC.

The sample holds a few counts of this clonotype. The DNA of the CDR3 is TGCGCCAGCAGCTTGGCCCCAGGGGCGAACACCGGGGAGCTGTTTTTT. Its translation: CASSLAPGANTGELFF. This rearrangement joins TRBV5-1 to TRBJ2-2; TRBD1 is a possible D gene (6 bases). Germline values: CDR1 SGHRS, CDR2 YFSETQ. The CDR3 contains 16 residues. V was trimmed by 0 bases and J by 0 bases, leaving 9 bases between them.